This TCR beta chain was sequenced in a study of T cell responses to AZD1222 COVID-19 vaccine. The study's findings and limits: The breadth and depth of Spike-specific TCRs increased once two AZD1222 doses had been given.

The table came from immunoSEQ multiplex PCR; TCRdb's copy has only in-frame clones and leaves some out. The sample gives about 120,000 clones, 88% of which show up once; over 8.5% is in the top ten. Points on this clone: Its antigen is undetermined.

The CDR3 extends over 16 amino acids. The V gene's germline CDR1 is PRHDT and CDR2 FYEKMQ (reference sequence). V lost 5 bases and J lost 6; bases outside the gene matches: 13. The chain is built from TRBV13 and TRBJ2-7; 10 bases agree with TRBD1. The sequences come from peripheral blood, collected on day 0 of AZD1222 vaccination. The source of this sequence is an adult in good health. CDR3 nucleotide sequence: TGTGCCAGCAGCCGCCGCCCCCGGGACAGGGGCCGCGAGCAGTACTTC. Residues: CASSRRPRDRGREQYF.